A selection of T cell receptor beta chains follows, all from one sample in a study of shared clonotypes between healthy human individuals. Method: immunoSEQ multiplex PCR; TCRdb's copy keeps in-frame clones and lacks some. Here the sample spans a few hundred thousand clones, 50% to 80% being singletons. Material: memory CD4+ T cells sorted from blood. The source of these receptors is a man aged 30-40 years in good health. The CDR3 runs from the conserved cysteine through the conserved F or W. A D gene is named only where the DNA matches it firmly. Size values are once, few and many counts, or a class for expanded clones, and some rows have none.

j_call: TRBJ1-1
clone_size: many
v_call: TRBV5-1
d_call: NA
cdr3_aa: CASSYGGVRQATLNTEAFF
cdr3_nt: TGCGCCAGCAGCTATGGAGGTGTGAGGCAGGCCACTCTGAACACTGAAGCTTTCTTT

j_call: TRBJ1-2
clone_size: few
v_call: TRBV7-8
d_call: NA
cdr3_aa: CASSGRQRNYGYTF
cdr3_nt: TGTGCCAGCAGCGGAAGACAGAGGAACTATGGCTACACCTTC

j_call: TRBJ1-5
clone_size: NA
v_call: TRBV5-6
d_call: NA
cdr3_aa: CASSSWTGAQHF
cdr3_nt: TGTGCCAGCAGTTCGTGGACGGGGGCCCAGCATTTT

j_call: TRBJ2-3
clone_size: NA
v_call: TRBV18
d_call: NA
cdr3_aa: CASSRNSGATPDTQYF
cdr3_nt: TGTGCCAGCTCACGCAATTCGGGGGCCACCCCAGATACGCAGTATTTT

j_call: TRBJ1-4
clone_size: NA
v_call: TRBV7-6
d_call: NA
cdr3_aa: CASSFKGGATEGKLFF
cdr3_nt: TGTGCCAGCAGCTTTAAGGGCGGCGCGACTGAGGGAAAACTGTTTTTT

j_call: TRBJ2-2
clone_size: few
v_call: TRBV7-9
d_call: NA
cdr3_aa: CASSPFTNTGELFF
cdr3_nt: TGTGCCAGCAGCCCCTTTACGAACACCGGGGAGCTGTTTTTT

j_call: TRBJ2-7
clone_size: NA
v_call: TRBV14
d_call: TRBD2
cdr3_aa: CASSPNTGLAGGLSF
cdr3_nt: TGTGCCAGCAGCCCAAATACGGGACTAGCGGGAGGCCTAAGCTTC

j_call: TRBJ2-1
clone_size: few
v_call: TRBV19
d_call: NA
cdr3_aa: CASSARTPNEQFF
cdr3_nt: TGTGCCAGTAGTGCTCGGACACCCAATGAGCAGTTCTTC

j_call: TRBJ2-1
clone_size: once
v_call: TRBV11-2
d_call: NA
cdr3_aa: CASSLDWGTSGEQFF
cdr3_nt: TGTGCCAGCAGCTTAGATTGGGGGACGTCGGGTGAGCAGTTCTTC

j_call: TRBJ2-5
clone_size: NA
v_call: TRBV5-1
d_call: NA
cdr3_aa: CASSITPGHEETQYF
cdr3_nt: TGCGCCAGCAGCATTACGCCGGGGCATGAAGAGACCCAGTACTTC

j_call: TRBJ2-7
clone_size: NA
v_call: TRBV14
d_call: TRBD2
cdr3_aa: CASSPSAGGERAGAHYEQYF
cdr3_nt: TGTGCCAGCAGCCCAAGTGCGGGGGGGGAGAGAGCGGGAGCGCACTACGAGCAGTACTTC

j_call: TRBJ2-7
clone_size: NA
v_call: TRBV28
d_call: NA
cdr3_aa: CASSPPASSYEQYF
cdr3_nt: TGTGCCAGCAGTCCTCCGGCGAGCTCCTACGAGCAGTACTTC

j_call: TRBJ2-1
clone_size: NA
v_call: TRBV28
d_call: NA
cdr3_aa: CASSFGTRGYNEQFF
cdr3_nt: TGTGCCAGCAGTTTCGGGACTCGGGGCTACAATGAGCAGTTCTTC

j_call: TRBJ2-1
clone_size: NA
v_call: TRBV5-1
d_call: NA
cdr3_aa: CASSPRTVYNEQFF
cdr3_nt: TGCGCCAGCAGCCCACGGACTGTCTACAATGAGCAGTTCTTC

j_call: TRBJ2-1
clone_size: NA
v_call: TRBV10-3
d_call: TRBD2
cdr3_aa: CAISELAGGLGNEQFF
cdr3_nt: TGTGCCATCAGTGAGCTGGCGGGAGGTCTGGGCAATGAGCAGTTCTTC

j_call: TRBJ2-5
clone_size: NA
v_call: TRBV4-2
d_call: NA
cdr3_aa: CASSQGLDQETQYF
cdr3_nt: TGTGCCAGCAGCCAGGGACTGGACCAAGAGACCCAGTACTTC

j_call: TRBJ2-2
clone_size: NA
v_call: TRBV2
d_call: NA
cdr3_aa: CASTRQGGGTGELFF
cdr3_nt: TGTGCCAGCACTCGACAGGGAGGCGGCACCGGGGAGCTGTTTTTT

j_call: TRBJ2-5
clone_size: NA
v_call: TRBV5-1
d_call: NA
cdr3_aa: CASSLITGSDQETQYF
cdr3_nt: TGCGCCAGCAGCTTGATTACAGGGTCCGATCAAGAGACCCAGTACTTC

j_call: TRBJ2-1
clone_size: many
v_call: TRBV7-9
d_call: NA
cdr3_aa: CASSLPGGLGPNEQFF
cdr3_nt: TGTGCCAGCAGCCTCCCCGGGGGGCTCGGGCCCAATGAGCAGTTCTTC

j_call: TRBJ2-3
clone_size: once
v_call: TRBV6-1
d_call: TRBD2
cdr3_aa: CASSVSSGSRTDTQYF
cdr3_nt: TGTGCCAGCAGTGTCTCTAGCGGGAGTAGGACAGATACGCAGTATTTT

j_call: TRBJ1-1
clone_size: NA
v_call: TRBV5-1
d_call: NA
cdr3_aa: CASKGVMGVVDTEAFF
cdr3_nt: TGCGCCAGCAAGGGGGTTATGGGAGTCGTCGACACTGAAGCTTTCTTT

j_call: TRBJ1-2
clone_size: NA
v_call: TRBV7-2
d_call: NA
cdr3_aa: CASSLEMSLSVYGYTF
cdr3_nt: TGTGCCAGCAGCTTAGAGATGAGTCTCAGCGTCTATGGCTACACCTTC

j_call: TRBJ2-1
clone_size: NA
v_call: TRBV29-1
d_call: NA
cdr3_aa: CSVEINRAGEQFF
cdr3_nt: TGCAGCGTTGAAATAAACAGGGCAGGGGAGCAGTTCTTC

j_call: TRBJ2-2
clone_size: NA
v_call: TRBV5-4
d_call: NA
cdr3_aa: CASSLEANRGTGELFF
cdr3_nt: TGTGCCAGCAGCTTGGAAGCCAACCGGGGCACCGGGGAGCTGTTTTTT

j_call: TRBJ2-3
clone_size: few
v_call: TRBV11-2
d_call: NA
cdr3_aa: CASSLVGQGNPDTQYF
cdr3_nt: TGTGCCAGCAGCTTAGTTGGCCAGGGGAACCCAGATACGCAGTATTTT

j_call: TRBJ2-1
clone_size: NA
v_call: TRBV11-2
d_call: TRBD2
cdr3_aa: CASSPPGLAGGGDEQFF
cdr3_nt: TGTGCCAGCAGCCCCCCGGGACTAGCGGGAGGGGGGGATGAGCAGTTCTTC

j_call: TRBJ2-5
clone_size: NA
v_call: TRBV7-9
d_call: NA
cdr3_aa: CASSSTRVTGETQYF
cdr3_nt: TGTGCCAGCAGCTCTACCCGTGTCACGGGAGAGACCCAGTACTTC

j_call: TRBJ2-7
clone_size: NA
v_call: TRBV11-3
d_call: NA
cdr3_aa: CASSFPGAPQYF
cdr3_nt: TGTGCCAGCAGCTTCCCAGGGGCACCGCAGTACTTC

j_call: TRBJ2-5
clone_size: NA
v_call: TRBV5-1
d_call: TRBD1
cdr3_aa: CASSFLGQQETQYF
cdr3_nt: TGCGCCAGCAGCTTTCTGGGACAGCAAGAGACCCAGTACTTC

j_call: TRBJ1-1
clone_size: NA
v_call: TRBV7-9
d_call: NA
cdr3_aa: CASSLVGGTVNTEAFF
cdr3_nt: TGTGCCAGCAGCTTAGTGGGGGGGACTGTGAACACTGAAGCTTTCTTT

j_call: TRBJ2-7
clone_size: NA
v_call: TRBV11-1
d_call: TRBD1
cdr3_aa: CASSLEERQGDEQYF
cdr3_nt: TGTGCCAGCAGCTTAGAGGAGCGACAGGGGGACGAGCAGTACTTC

j_call: TRBJ2-7
clone_size: NA
v_call: TRBV11-2
d_call: TRBD1
cdr3_aa: CASSAYRGLPNEQYF
cdr3_nt: TGTGCCAGCAGCGCCTACAGGGGGCTCCCCAACGAGCAGTACTTC

j_call: TRBJ2-3
clone_size: NA
v_call: TRBV28
d_call: NA
cdr3_aa: CASSFRFDPSTDTQYF
cdr3_nt: TGTGCCAGCAGCTTCCGGTTTGATCCTAGCACAGATACGCAGTATTTT

j_call: TRBJ2-7
clone_size: NA
v_call: TRBV5-4
d_call: TRBD1
cdr3_aa: CASSLKGAAAYEQYF
cdr3_nt: TGTGCCAGCAGCTTGAAGGGGGCTGCAGCCTACGAGCAGTACTTC

j_call: TRBJ1-2
clone_size: NA
v_call: TRBV11-2
d_call: TRBD1
cdr3_aa: CASSFPGTGITLGYGYTF
cdr3_nt: TGTGCCAGCAGCTTCCCCGGGACAGGGATTACTTTAGGCTATGGCTACACCTTC

j_call: TRBJ1-1
clone_size: NA
v_call: TRBV6-6
d_call: TRBD1
cdr3_aa: CASSHRGLDTEAFF
cdr3_nt: TGTGCCAGCAGCCACAGGGGGCTTGACACTGAAGCTTTCTTT

j_call: TRBJ2-7
clone_size: NA
v_call: TRBV28
d_call: NA
cdr3_aa: CASSLPQGPYEQYF
cdr3_nt: TGTGCCAGCAGTCTCCCACAGGGACCCTACGAGCAGTACTTC

j_call: TRBJ1-1
clone_size: NA
v_call: TRBV6-5
d_call: NA
cdr3_aa: CASSPTEFSTEAFF
cdr3_nt: TGTGCCAGCAGCCCAACTGAGTTTAGCACTGAAGCTTTCTTT

j_call: TRBJ1-2
clone_size: few
v_call: TRBV27
d_call: NA
cdr3_aa: CASSLAGYRNYGYTF
cdr3_nt: TGTGCCAGCAGTTTAGCAGGGTATAGGAACTATGGCTACACCTTC

j_call: TRBJ2-7
clone_size: NA
v_call: TRBV6-5
d_call: NA
cdr3_aa: CASSPYISPEQYF
cdr3_nt: TGTGCCAGCAGTCCATACATCTCACCCGAGCAGTACTTC

j_call: TRBJ2-5
clone_size: NA
v_call: TRBV27
d_call: TRBD2
cdr3_aa: CASSLWGGEETQYF
cdr3_nt: TGTGCCAGCAGTCTATGGGGGGGGGAAGAGACCCAGTACTTC

j_call: TRBJ1-5
clone_size: NA
v_call: TRBV27
d_call: NA
cdr3_aa: CASSLDRYQPQHF
cdr3_nt: TGTGCCAGCAGTTTGGACCGGTATCAGCCCCAGCATTTT

j_call: TRBJ2-3
clone_size: few
v_call: TRBV12-5
d_call: NA
cdr3_aa: CASGLGQSTDTQYF
cdr3_nt: TGTGCTAGTGGCCTCGGACAGAGCACAGATACGCAGTATTTT

j_call: TRBJ1-1
clone_size: NA
v_call: TRBV18
d_call: NA
cdr3_aa: CASSPPNLGDTEAFF
cdr3_nt: TGTGCCAGCTCACCACCGAATCTGGGGGACACTGAAGCTTTCTTT

j_call: TRBJ2-7
clone_size: NA
v_call: TRBV5-1
d_call: NA
cdr3_aa: CASSPQGYEQYF
cdr3_nt: TGCGCCAGCAGCCCGCAGGGCTACGAGCAGTACTTC

j_call: TRBJ1-4
clone_size: NA
v_call: TRBV27
d_call: NA
cdr3_aa: CASSSTPGQPFNEKLFF
cdr3_nt: TGTGCCAGCAGTTCGACTCCCGGACAGCCTTTTAATGAAAAACTGTTTTTT

j_call: TRBJ1-1
clone_size: NA
v_call: TRBV18
d_call: NA
cdr3_aa: CASSSDRHPNTEAFF
cdr3_nt: TGTGCCAGCTCATCTGACAGGCATCCCAACACTGAAGCTTTCTTT

j_call: TRBJ2-7
clone_size: few
v_call: TRBV25-1
d_call: NA
cdr3_aa: CASRDGSSYEQYF
cdr3_nt: TGTGCCAGCAGGGACGGTAGCTCCTACGAGCAGTACTTC

j_call: TRBJ2-7
clone_size: NA
v_call: TRBV6-1
d_call: NA
cdr3_aa: CASSVAGSYEQYF
cdr3_nt: TGTGCCAGCAGTGTGGCGGGCTCCTACGAGCAGTACTTC

j_call: TRBJ2-3
clone_size: many
v_call: TRBV30
d_call: NA
cdr3_aa: CAWGTGVYTQYF
cdr3_nt: TGTGCCTGGGGCACGGGGGTCTATACGCAGTATTTT

j_call: TRBJ2-2
clone_size: once
v_call: TRBV10-1
d_call: NA
cdr3_aa: CASSASTAGELFF
cdr3_nt: TGCGCCAGCAGTGCGAGCACCGCCGGGGAGCTGTTTTTT

j_call: TRBJ2-5
clone_size: NA
v_call: TRBV9
d_call: NA
cdr3_aa: CASSVVGETQYF
cdr3_nt: TGTGCCAGCAGCGTAGTCGGAGAGACCCAGTACTTC

j_call: TRBJ1-4
clone_size: NA
v_call: TRBV6-1
d_call: NA
cdr3_aa: CASSELRDKWDEKLFF
cdr3_nt: TGTGCCAGCAGTGAACTTCGAGACAAATGGGATGAAAAACTGTTTTTT

j_call: TRBJ2-3
clone_size: many
v_call: TRBV7-3
d_call: TRBD1
cdr3_aa: CASSQQGTSTDTQYF
cdr3_nt: TGTGCCAGCAGCCAACAGGGGACGAGCACAGATACGCAGTATTTT

j_call: TRBJ1-1
clone_size: few
v_call: TRBV6-5
d_call: TRBD1
cdr3_aa: CASRTGKNTEAFF
cdr3_nt: TGTGCCAGCAGGACAGGGAAAAACACTGAAGCTTTCTTT

j_call: TRBJ2-1
clone_size: NA
v_call: TRBV6-5
d_call: TRBD2
cdr3_aa: CASSYRTSGRPTEQFF
cdr3_nt: TGTGCCAGCAGTTACCGGACTAGCGGGAGACCAACCGAGCAGTTCTTC